What follows is one TCR beta chain and its context. This entry belongs to a study of T cell responses to AZD1222 COVID-19 vaccine. The protocol was immunoSEQ multiplex PCR, while the TCRdb copy is restricted to in-frame clones and leaves out a portion. The sample lists around 130,000 clones, around 90% occurring once. Germline CDR1 and CDR2: SEHNR and FQNEAQ (reference sequence). The length of the CDR3 is 16 residues. V was cut by 4 bases and J by 4 bases, with 19 bases left in between. Sequencing used peripheral blood, obtained 28 days after the second AZD1222 dose. This receptor was identified in an adult who received the AZD1222 COVID-19 vaccine. This chain links TRBV7-9 with TRBJ1-1; D might be TRBD1 (5 bases). CDR3 bases: TGTGCCAGCAGCTCGTCCCCGGGGACGTCGGGCACTGAAGCTTTCTTT. This encodes CASSSSPGTSGTEAFF.